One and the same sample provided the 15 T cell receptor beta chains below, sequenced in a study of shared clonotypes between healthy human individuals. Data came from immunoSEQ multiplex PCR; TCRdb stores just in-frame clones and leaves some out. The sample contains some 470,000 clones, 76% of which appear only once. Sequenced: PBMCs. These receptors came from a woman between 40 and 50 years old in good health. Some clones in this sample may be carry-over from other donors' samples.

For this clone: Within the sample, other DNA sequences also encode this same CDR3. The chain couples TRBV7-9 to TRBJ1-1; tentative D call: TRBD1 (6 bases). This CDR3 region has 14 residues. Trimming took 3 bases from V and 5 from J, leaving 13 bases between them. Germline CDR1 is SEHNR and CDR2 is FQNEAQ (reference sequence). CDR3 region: CASSFVQGGTEAFF. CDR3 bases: TGTGCCAGCAGCTTTGTACAGGGAGGTACTGAAGCTTTCTTT.

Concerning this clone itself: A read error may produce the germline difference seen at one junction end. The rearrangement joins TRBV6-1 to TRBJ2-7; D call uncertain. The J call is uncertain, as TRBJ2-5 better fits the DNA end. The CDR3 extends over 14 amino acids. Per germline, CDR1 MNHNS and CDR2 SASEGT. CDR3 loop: CASNLRAPQGTQYF. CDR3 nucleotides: TGTGCCAGCAATTTACGGGCCCCTCAAGGGACCCAGTACTTC.

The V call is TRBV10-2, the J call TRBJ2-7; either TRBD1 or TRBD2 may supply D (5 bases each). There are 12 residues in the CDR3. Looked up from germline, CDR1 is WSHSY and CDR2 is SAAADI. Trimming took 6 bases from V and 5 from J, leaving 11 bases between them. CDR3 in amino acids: CASRGDLDEQYF. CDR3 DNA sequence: TGCGCCAGCAGGGGGGACCTGGACGAGCAGTACTTC.

CDR3 amino acids: CASSPTDRLNTEAFF. In DNA form, the CDR3 reads TGTGCCAGCAGCCCTACCGACAGGCTGAACACTGAAGCTTTCTTT. This chain links TRBV28 with TRBJ1-1; D might be TRBD1 (6 bases). V was cut by 6 bases and J by 0 bases, with 14 bases left in between. The CDR3 consists of 15 residues. Germline V gene sequence: CDR1 MDHEN, CDR2 SYDVKM.

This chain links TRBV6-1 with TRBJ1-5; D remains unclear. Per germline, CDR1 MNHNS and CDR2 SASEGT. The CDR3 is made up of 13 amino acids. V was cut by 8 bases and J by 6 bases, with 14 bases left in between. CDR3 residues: CASAARDRQPQHF. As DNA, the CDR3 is TGTGCCAGCGCGGCAAGGGATCGTCAGCCCCAGCATTTT.

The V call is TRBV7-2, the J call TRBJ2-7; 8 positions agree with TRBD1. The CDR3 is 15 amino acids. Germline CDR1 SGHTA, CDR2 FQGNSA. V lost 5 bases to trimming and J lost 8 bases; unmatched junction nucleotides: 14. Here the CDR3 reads CASSLPGQDLLKQYF. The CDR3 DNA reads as TGTGCCAGCAGCCTACCGGGACAGGACCTCCTCAAGCAGTACTTC.

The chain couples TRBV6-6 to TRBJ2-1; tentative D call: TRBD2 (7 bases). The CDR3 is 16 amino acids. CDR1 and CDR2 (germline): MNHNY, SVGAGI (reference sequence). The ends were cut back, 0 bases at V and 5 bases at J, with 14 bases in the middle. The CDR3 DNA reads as TGTGCCAGCAGTTACTCAGGGGGGAGGGCGCACAATGAGCAGTTCTTC. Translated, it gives CASSYSGGRAHNEQFF.

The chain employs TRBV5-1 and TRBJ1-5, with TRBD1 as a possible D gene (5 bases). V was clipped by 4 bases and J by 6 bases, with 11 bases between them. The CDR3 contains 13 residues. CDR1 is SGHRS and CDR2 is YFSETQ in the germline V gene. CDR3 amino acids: CASSPVGGQPQHF. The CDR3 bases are TGCGCCAGCAGCCCAGTGGGGGGTCAGCCCCAGCATTTT.

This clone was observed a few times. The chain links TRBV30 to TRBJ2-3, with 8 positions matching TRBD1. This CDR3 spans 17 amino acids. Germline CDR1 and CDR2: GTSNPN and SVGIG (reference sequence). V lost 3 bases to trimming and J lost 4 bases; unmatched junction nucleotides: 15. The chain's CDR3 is CAWSLIGTGEEADTQYF. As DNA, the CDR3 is TGTGCCTGGAGCTTAATTGGGACAGGTGAAGAAGCAGATACGCAGTATTTT.

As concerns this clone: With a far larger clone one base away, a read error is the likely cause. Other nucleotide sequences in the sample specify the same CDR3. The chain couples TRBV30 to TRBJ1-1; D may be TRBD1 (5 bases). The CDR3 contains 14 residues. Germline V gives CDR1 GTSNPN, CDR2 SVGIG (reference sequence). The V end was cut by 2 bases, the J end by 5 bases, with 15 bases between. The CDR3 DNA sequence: TGTGCCTGGAGTTCGGGGGACCGGGGTACTGAAGCTTTCTTT. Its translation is CAWSSGDRGTEAFF.

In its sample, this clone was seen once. This CDR3 is CASSLYGSRDNEQFF. The CDR3 bases are TGTGCCAGCAGCTTATACGGGAGTCGGGACAATGAGCAGTTCTTC. V usage is TRBV7-3 and J usage is TRBJ2-1, with D possibly matching TRBD2 (6 bases). CDR3 length: 15 residues. The V gene's germline CDR1 is SGHTA and CDR2 FQGTGA. V was clipped by 2 bases and J by 5 bases, with 13 bases between them.

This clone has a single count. CDR3: CASSLTGGLLYEQYF. The CDR3 bases are TGTGCCAGCAGTTTGACTGGCGGCCTACTTTACGAGCAGTACTTC. The chain employs TRBV2 and TRBJ2-5; D gene unclear. Gene TRBJ2-7 matches the end of the DNA better, so the J call may be wrong. Germline assignment: CDR1 SNHLY and CDR2 FYNNEI. The CDR3 has 15 residues.

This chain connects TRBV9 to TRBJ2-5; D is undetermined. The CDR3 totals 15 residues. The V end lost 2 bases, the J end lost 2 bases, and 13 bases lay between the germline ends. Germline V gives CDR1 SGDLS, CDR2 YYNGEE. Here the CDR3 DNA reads TGTGCCAGCAGCGTTTTCTCGGAATTACAAGAGACCCAGTACTTC. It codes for CASSVFSELQETQYF.

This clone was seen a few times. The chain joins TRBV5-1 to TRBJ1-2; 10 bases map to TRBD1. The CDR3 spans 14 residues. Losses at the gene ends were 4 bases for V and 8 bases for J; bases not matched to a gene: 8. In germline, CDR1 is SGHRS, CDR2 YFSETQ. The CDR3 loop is CASSRGTGEDGYTF. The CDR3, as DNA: TGCGCCAGCAGCAGGGGGACAGGGGAGGACGGCTACACCTTC.

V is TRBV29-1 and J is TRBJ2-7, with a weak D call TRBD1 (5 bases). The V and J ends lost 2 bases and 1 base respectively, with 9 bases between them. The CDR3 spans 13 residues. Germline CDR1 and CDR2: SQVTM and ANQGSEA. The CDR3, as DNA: TGCAGCGTTGAATCCCAGGGTTCCTACGAGCAGTACTTC. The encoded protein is CSVESQGSYEQYF.